Reported below is one T cell receptor beta chain. The antigen remains undetermined. The record originates from a study of beta chain features in type 1 diabetes. About the research overall: Examined across all samples were roughly 110,000,000 sorted cells. Study findings and constraints: Significant though moderate, a shortening of TCRB CDR3s appeared in all four CD4+ subsets of Type 1 diabetes patients.

Sequencing targeted expressed TCRB transcripts, as all isolated RNA had been reverse transcribed. Regulatory, naive and central memory T cell samples averaged around 3.6 million reads. Clones were sequenced by immunoSEQ multiplex PCR, and TCRdb holds only the in-frame ones, with some missing. The sample lists roughly 610,000 clones; about 16% were seen once. The clonotype originates from a man aged 18 to 30 in good health. Sequences were obtained from naive CD4+ T cells from blood.

CDR3 nucleotide sequence: TGTGCCATCAGTGAAGGTGGGAGGAACACTGAAGCTTTCTTT. It yields the protein CAISEGGRNTEAFF. The chain uses TRBV10-3 and TRBJ1-1; D is unresolved. V lost 3 bases to trimming and J lost 1 base, with 9 bases between them. The germline V gene encodes CDR1 ENHRY and CDR2 SYGVKD. The CDR3 covers 14 residues.